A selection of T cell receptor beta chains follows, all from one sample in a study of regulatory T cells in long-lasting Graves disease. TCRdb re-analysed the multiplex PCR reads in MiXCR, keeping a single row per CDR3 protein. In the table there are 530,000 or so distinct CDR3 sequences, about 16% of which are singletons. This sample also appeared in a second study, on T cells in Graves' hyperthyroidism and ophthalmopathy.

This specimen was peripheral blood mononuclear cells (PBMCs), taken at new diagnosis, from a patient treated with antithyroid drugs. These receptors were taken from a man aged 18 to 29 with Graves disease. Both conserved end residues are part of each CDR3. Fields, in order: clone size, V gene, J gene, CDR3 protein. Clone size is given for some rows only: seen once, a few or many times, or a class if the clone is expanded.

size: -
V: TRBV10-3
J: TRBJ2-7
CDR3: CAISRTGGYDEQYF

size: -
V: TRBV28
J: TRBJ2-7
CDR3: CASGAGGPGEQYF

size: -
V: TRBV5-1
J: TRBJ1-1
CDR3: CASSAQQGTEAFF

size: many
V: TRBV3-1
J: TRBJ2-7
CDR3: CASSRASVDEQYF

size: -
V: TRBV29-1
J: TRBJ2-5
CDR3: CSVEQPRGGETQYF

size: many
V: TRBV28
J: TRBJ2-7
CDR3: CASSLGPIRLNKEYF

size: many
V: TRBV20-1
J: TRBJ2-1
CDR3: CSAIGGEGRNEQFF

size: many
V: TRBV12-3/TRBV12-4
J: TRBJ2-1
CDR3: CASRDTGGYNEQFF

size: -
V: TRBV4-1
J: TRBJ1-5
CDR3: CASSQGRGSNQPQHF

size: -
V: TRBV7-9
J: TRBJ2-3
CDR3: CASSPGLAEPGDTQYF

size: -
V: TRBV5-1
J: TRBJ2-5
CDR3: CASSPLDQETQYF

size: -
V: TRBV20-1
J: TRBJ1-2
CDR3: CSAGLRAGALYGYTF

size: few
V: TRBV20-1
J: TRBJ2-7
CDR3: CSAPIPGRASYEQYF

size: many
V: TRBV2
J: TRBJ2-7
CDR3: CASSPRPGTVKFYEQYF

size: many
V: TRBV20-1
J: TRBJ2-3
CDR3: CSVIAATDTQYF

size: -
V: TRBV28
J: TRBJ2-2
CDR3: CASRPQSSGWELFF

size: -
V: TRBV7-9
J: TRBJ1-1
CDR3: CASRSPGSALATEAFF

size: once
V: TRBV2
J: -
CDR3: CASTRTSGPPRETQYF

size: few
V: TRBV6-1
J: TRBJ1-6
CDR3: CASSRGTSYNSPLHF

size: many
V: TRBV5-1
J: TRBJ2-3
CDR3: CASSAESFVTDTQYF

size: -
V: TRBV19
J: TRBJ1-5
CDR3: CASSMAQGGNQPQHF

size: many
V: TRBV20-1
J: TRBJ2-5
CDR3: CSARDRKGLETQYF

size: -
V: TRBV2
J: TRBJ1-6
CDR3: CASNPQGSYNSPLHF

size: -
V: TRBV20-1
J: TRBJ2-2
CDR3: CSARSGAHNTGELFF

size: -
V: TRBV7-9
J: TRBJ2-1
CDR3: CASSPRLAGVINEQFF

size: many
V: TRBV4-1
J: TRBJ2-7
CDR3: CASSQDTADRGPSYEQYF

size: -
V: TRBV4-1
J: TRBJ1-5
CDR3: CASSQSATGEGQPQHF

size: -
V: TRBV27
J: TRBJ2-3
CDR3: CASSSRLAGVTQYF

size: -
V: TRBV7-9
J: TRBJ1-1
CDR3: CASSFTPGVEAFF

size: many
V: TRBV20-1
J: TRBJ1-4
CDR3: CSALAPATNEKLFF

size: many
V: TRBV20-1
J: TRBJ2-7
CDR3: CSARDWATSGRMNEQYF

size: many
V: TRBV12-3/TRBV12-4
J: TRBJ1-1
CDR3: CASSFRTEAFF

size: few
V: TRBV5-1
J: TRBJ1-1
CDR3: CASSLGDGTEAFF

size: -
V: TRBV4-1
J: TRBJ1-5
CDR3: CASSQAPSPKQPQHF

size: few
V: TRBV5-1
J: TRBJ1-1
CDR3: CASSRDDLNTEAFF

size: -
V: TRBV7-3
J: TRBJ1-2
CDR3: CASSLIIWGAANYGYTF

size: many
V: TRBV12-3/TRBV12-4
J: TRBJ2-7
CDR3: CASSPRGALYEQYF

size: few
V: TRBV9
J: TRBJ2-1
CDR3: CASSLRGQSYNEQFF

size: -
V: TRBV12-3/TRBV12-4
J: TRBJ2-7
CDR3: CASSLRDRRTYEQYF

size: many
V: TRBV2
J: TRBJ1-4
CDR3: CASSAWTVNEKLFF

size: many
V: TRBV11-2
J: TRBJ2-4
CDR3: CASSSYGNIQYF

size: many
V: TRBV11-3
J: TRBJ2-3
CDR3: CASSLAGLADTQYF

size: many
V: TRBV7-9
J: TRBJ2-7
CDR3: CASSPPGQGIEQYF

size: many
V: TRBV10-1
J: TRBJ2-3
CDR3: CASSDYSDATDTQYF

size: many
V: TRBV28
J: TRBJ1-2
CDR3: CASSLLGAQTYGYTF